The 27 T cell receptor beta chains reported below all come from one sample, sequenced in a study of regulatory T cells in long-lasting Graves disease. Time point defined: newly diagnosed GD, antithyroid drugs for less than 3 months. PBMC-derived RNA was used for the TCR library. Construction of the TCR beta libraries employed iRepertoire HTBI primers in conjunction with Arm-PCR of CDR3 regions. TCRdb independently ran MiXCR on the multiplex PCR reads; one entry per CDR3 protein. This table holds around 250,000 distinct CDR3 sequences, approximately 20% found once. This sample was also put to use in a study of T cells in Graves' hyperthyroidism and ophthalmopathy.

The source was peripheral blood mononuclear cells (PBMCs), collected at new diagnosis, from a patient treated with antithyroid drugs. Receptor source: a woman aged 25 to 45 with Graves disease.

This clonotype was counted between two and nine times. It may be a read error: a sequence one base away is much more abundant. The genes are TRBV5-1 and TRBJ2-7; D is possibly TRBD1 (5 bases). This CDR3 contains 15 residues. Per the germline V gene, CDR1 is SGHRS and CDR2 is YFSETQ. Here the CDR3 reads CASSFSRQPGYERYF. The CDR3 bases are TGCGCCAGCAGCTTTTCGAGACAGCCGGGTTACGAGCGGTACTTC.

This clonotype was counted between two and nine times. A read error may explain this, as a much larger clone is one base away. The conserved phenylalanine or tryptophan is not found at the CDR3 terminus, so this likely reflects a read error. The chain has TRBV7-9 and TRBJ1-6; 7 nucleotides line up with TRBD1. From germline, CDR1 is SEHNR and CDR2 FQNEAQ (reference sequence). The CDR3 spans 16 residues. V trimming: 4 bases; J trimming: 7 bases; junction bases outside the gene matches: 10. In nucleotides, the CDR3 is TGTGCCAGCAGCTCTCTCACGACAGGGATAAATTCACCCCTCCACCTT. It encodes CASSSLTTGINSPLHL.

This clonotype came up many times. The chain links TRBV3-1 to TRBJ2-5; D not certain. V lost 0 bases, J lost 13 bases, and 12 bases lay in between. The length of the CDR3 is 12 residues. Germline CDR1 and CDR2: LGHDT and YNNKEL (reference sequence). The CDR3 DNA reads TGTGCCAGCAGCCAAGACTTTCCCCAATTGTACTTC. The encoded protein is CASSQDFPQLYF.

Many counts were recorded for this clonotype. The CDR3 DNA reads as TGTGCCAGCAGCCAAGCGGGGGGGAAGGTCGGGGAGCTGTTTTTT. Protein product: CASSQAGGKVGELFF. The J gene is TRBJ2-2, the V gene TRBV3-1, with 8 positions matching TRBD2. J lost 7 bases, V lost 1 base, and 5 bases had no gene match. CDR1 and CDR2 (germline): LGHDT, YNNKEL (reference sequence). The CDR3 extends over 15 amino acids.

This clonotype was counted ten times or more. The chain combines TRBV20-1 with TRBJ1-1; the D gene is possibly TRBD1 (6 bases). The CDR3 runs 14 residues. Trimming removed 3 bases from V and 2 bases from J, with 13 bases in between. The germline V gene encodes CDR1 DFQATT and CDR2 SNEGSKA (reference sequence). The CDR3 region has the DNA TGCAGTGCTAGGGTGAAGGGGGGAAACACTGAAGCTTTCTTT. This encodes CSARVKGGNTEAFF.

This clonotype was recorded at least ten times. This CDR3 is CASSYSSGNEQFF. For the CDR3, the DNA is TGTGCCAGCAGTTACTCGAGTGGGAATGAGCAGTTCTTC. This chain connects TRBV6-2 or TRBV6-3 to TRBJ2-1; no clear D gene. CDR1 and CDR2 (germline): MNHEY, SVGEGT. This CDR3 is 13 amino acids long. The V end lost 0 bases, the J end lost 7 bases, and 7 bases lay between the germline ends.

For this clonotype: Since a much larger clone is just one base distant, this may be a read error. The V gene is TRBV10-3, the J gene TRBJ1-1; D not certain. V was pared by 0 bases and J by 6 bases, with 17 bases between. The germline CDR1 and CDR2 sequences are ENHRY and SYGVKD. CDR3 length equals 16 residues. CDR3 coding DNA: TGTGCCATCAGTGAGTCCCGGACCACCCTCGGGGCTGAAGCTTTCTTT. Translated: CAISESRTTLGAEAFF.

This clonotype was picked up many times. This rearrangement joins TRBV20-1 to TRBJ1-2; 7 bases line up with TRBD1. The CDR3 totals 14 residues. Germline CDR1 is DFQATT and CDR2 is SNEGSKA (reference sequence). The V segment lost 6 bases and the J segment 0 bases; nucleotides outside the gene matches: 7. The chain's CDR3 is CSAPRDSANYGYTF. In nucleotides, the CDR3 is TGCAGTGCGCCAAGGGACAGCGCTAACTATGGCTACACCTTC.

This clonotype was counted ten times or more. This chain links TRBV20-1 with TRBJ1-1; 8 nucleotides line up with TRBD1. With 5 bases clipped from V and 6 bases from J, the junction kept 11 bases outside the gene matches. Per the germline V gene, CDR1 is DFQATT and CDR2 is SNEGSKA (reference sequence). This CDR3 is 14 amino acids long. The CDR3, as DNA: TGCAGTGCTCGACAGGGGACGGGAGTCGCTGAAGCTTTCTTT. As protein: CSARQGTGVAEAFF.

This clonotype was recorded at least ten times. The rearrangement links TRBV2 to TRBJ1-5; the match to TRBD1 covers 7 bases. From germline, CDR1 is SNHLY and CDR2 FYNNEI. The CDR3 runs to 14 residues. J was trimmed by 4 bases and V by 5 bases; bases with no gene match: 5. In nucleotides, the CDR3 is TGTGCCAGCAGTCTCGAGACAGGGAATCAGCCCCAGCATTTT. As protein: CASSLETGNQPQHF.

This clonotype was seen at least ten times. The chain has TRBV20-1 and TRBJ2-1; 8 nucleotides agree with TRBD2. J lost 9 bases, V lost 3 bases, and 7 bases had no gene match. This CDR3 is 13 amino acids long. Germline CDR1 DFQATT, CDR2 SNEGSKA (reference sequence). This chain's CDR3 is CSASGGAFGEQFF. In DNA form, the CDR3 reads TGCAGTGCTAGCGGGGGGGCCTTTGGTGAGCAGTTCTTC.

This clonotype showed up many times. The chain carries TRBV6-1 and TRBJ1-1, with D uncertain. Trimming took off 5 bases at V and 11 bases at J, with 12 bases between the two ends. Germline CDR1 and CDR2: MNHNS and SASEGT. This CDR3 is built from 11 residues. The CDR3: CASSSQARAFF. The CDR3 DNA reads TGTGCCAGCAGTAGCCAGGCGCGCGCTTTCTTT.

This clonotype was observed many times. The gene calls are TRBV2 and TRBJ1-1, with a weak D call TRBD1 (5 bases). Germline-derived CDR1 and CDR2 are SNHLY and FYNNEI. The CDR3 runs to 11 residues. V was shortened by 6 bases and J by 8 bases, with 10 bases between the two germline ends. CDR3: CASSRQLEAFF. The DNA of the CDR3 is TGTGCCAGCAGCAGACAGTTAGAAGCTTTCTTT.

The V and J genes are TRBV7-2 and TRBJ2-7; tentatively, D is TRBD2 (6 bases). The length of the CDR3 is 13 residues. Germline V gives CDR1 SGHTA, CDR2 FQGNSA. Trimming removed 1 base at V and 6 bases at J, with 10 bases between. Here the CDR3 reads CASSLDREFEQYF. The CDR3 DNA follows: TGTGCCAGCAGCTTAGATCGGGAGTTCGAGCAGTACTTC.

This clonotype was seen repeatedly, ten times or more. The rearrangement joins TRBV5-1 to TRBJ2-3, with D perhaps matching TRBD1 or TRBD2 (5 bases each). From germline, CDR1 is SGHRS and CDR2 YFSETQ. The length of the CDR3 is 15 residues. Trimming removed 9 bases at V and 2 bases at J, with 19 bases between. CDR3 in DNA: TGCGCCACCCAAACGGGACGGCGGTACACAGATACGCAGTATTTT. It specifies CATQTGRRYTDTQYF.

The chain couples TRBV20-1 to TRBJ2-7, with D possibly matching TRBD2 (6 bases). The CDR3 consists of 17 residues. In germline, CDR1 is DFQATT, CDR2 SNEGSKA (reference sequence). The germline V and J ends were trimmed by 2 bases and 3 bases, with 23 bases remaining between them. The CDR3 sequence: CSARPGGDGEPIYEQYF. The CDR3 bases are TGCAGTGCTAGACCCGGCGGGGACGGGGAGCCAATCTACGAGCAGTACTTC.

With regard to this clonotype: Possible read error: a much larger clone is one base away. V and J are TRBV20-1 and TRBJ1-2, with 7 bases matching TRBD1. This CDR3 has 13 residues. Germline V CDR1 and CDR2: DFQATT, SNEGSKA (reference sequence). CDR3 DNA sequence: TGCGGTGCTTGGCAGGGGGGAAACTATGGCTACACCTTC. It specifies CGAWQGGNYGYTF.

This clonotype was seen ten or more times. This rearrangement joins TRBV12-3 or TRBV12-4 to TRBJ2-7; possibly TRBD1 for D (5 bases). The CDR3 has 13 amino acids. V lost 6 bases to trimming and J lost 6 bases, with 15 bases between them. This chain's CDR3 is CASSRTQGTEQYF. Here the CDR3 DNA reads TGTGCCAGCAGCCGGACCCAGGGAACCGAGCAGTACTTC.

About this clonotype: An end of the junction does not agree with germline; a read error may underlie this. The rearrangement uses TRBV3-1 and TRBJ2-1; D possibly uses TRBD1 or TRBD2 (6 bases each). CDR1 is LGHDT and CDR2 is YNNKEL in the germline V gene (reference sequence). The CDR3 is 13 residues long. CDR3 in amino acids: CASSQEEGDEQFF. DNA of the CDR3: TGTGCCAGCAGCCAAGAGGAGGGGGATGAGCAATTCTTC.

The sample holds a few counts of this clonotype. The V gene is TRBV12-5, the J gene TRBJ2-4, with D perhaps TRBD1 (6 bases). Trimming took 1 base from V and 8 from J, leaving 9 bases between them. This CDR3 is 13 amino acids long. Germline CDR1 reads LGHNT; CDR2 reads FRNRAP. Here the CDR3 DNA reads TGTGCTAGTGGTTTGGCCCGGACAGACATTCAGTACTTC. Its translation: CASGLARTDIQYF.

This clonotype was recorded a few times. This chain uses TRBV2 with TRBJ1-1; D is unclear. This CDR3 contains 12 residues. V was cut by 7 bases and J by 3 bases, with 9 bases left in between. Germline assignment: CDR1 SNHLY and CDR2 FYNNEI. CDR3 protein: CASNGVYTEAFF. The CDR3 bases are TGTGCCAGCAATGGGGTATACACTGAAGCTTTCTTT.

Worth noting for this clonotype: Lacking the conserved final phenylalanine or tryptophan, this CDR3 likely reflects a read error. CDR3 bases: TGTGCCAGCAGTTCAAACACAAGGAACGCTGAAGCTTTCCTT. Encoded protein: CASSSNTRNAEAFL. The V and J genes are TRBV12-3 or TRBV12-4 and TRBJ1-1; D is uncertain. The CDR3 contains 14 residues.

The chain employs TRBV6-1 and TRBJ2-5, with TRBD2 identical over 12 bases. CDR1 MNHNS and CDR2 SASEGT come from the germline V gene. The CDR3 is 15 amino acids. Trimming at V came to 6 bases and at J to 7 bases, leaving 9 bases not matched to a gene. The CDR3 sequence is CASSWTSGVRGTQYF. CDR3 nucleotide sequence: TGTGCCAGCAGCTGGACTAGCGGGGTGCGTGGGACCCAGTACTTC.

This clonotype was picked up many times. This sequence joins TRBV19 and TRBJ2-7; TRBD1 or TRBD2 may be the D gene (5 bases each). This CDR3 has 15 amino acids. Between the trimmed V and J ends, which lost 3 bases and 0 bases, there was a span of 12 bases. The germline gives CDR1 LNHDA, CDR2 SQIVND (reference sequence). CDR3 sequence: CASSISGTDSYEQYF. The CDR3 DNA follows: TGTGCCAGTAGTATCTCCGGGACGGACTCCTACGAGCAGTACTTC.

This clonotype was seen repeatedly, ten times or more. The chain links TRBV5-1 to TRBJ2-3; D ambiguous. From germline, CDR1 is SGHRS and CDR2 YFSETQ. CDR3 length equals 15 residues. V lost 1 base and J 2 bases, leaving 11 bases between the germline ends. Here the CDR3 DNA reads TGCGCCAGCAGCTTGAGTAGACCCCCCACAGATACGCAGTATTTT. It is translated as CASSLSRPPTDTQYF.

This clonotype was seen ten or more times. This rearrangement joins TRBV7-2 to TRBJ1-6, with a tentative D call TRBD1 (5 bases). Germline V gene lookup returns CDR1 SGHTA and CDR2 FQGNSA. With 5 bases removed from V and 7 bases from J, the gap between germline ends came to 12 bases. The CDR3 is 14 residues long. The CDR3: CASSPRAVNSPLHF. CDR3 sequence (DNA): TGTGCCAGCAGCCCCAGGGCCGTCAATTCACCCCTCCACTTT.

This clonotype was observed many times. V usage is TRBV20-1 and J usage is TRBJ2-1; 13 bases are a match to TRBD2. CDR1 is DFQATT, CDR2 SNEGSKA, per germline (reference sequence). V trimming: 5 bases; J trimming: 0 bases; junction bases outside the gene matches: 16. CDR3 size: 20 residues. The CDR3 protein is CSARDTSGLAGSSSYNEQFF. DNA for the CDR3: TGCAGTGCTCGGGACACTTCGGGACTAGCGGGATCCAGCTCCTACAATGAGCAGTTCTTC.